This T cell receptor (beta chain) emerged from a study of long-term antiretroviral therapy in people with HIV. Germline values: CDR1 MGHRA, CDR2 YSYEKL. V was shortened by 3 bases and J by 2 bases, with 8 bases between the two germline ends. The CDR3 totals 14 residues. Worth noting for this clone: Its matching antigen is unknown.

Survey-level resolution applied to immunoSEQ assay v3.0. In sequencing, about 35,000-50,000 T-cell genomes per sample were targeted. Method: immunoSEQ multiplex PCR; TCRdb's copy keeps in-frame clones and lacks some. The sample yields over 40,000 clones, about 96% seen once. The study's findings and limits: Once patients were on ART, diversity went higher but still fell short of transplant donor controls. Older ART regimens may have been in use when blood was drawn between about 2004 and 2018.

Each specimen consisted of about 0.95-11 million cryopreserved PBMC prior to extraction of DNA. This chain uses TRBV4-1 with TRBJ1-5; D gene ambiguous. The receptor was isolated from a woman between 50 and 59 years old with HIV. The sequencing here drew on unsorted PBMCs, taken 3.7 years after starting antiretroviral therapy. The CDR3 loop is CASSQPGGNQPQHF. The CDR3 DNA reads TGCGCCAGCAGCCAGCCCGGAGGCAATCAGCCCCAGCATTTT.